A single sample gave rise to the 19 T cell receptor beta chains below, sequenced in a study of blood T cell repertoires in COVID-19. TCRdb keeps only in-frame clones here, not all; method: immunoSEQ multiplex PCR. The repertoire includes 150,000 to 180,000 clones, roughly four fifths of them detected once, and 12% sits in the top ten. Sequenced: peripheral blood. These receptors were obtained from a woman aged 55-75 years with COVID-19, enrolled during active disease.

The chain carries TRBV18 and TRBJ2-1; a possible D gene is TRBD1 (6 bases). Trimming cost V 3 bases and J 0 bases, with 12 bases left between them. From germline, CDR1 is KGHSH and CDR2 LQKENI. The CDR3 consists of 16 residues. The CDR3 DNA reads TGTGCCAGCTCACCGATACAGGGTAGCTCCTACAATGAGCAGTTCTTC. Translating gives CASSPIQGSSYNEQFF.

Written as DNA, the CDR3 is TGTGCCAGCAGCCTAACAGGGGGCTCTTCACCCCTCCACTTT. As protein: CASSLTGGSSPLHF. V is TRBV5-4 and J is TRBJ1-6; 9 bases align to TRBD1. The CDR3 spans 14 residues. J was trimmed by 9 bases and V by 4 bases; bases with no gene match: 5. Germline V gene sequence: CDR1 SGHNT, CDR2 YYREEE (reference sequence).

This clone has only a few counts. V gene TRBV6-5 combines with J gene TRBJ1-1; 8 nucleotides match TRBD1. Germline values: CDR1 MNHEY, CDR2 SVGAGI. J lost 4 bases, V lost 6 bases, and 4 bases had no gene match. There are 13 residues in the CDR3. CDR3 sequence: CASRGQAITEAFF. The CDR3 bases are TGTGCCAGCAGGGGACAGGCAATCACTGAAGCTTTCTTT.

This chain uses TRBV27 with TRBJ2-1; 10 bases line up with TRBD2. Germline-derived CDR1 and CDR2 are MNHEY and SMNVEV (reference sequence). V shed 5 bases, J shed 3 bases, and the junction held 4 bases outside the gene matches. This CDR3 contains 15 residues. The CDR3 DNA reads as TGTGCCAGCAGTACTACTAGCGGGGACTACAATGAGCAGTTCTTC. It translates to CASSTTSGDYNEQFF.

This clone was counted once. J is TRBJ1-4 and V is TRBV5-5, with D possibly matching TRBD1 (6 bases). Trimming removed 2 bases at V and 7 bases at J, with 18 bases between. The CDR3 is made up of 16 amino acids. In germline, CDR1 is SGHKS, CDR2 YYEKEE (reference sequence). The CDR3 DNA follows: TGTGCCAGCAGCTTCGCCGGGGGGCAGGGTTTTGAAAAACTGTTTTTT. It is translated as CASSFAGGQGFEKLFF. The whole variable domain, filled in from reference TRBV5-5 and TRBJ1-4, reads DAGVTQSPTHLIKTRGQQVTLRCSPISGHKSVSWYQQVLGQGPQFIFQYYEKEERGRGNFPDRFSARQFPNYSSELNVNALLLGDSALYLCASSFAGGQGFEKLFFGSGTQLSVL.

V usage is TRBV7-6 and J usage is TRBJ2-1; 8 nucleotides line up with TRBD1. Germline V gives CDR1 SGHVS, CDR2 FNYEAQ. The V and J ends lost 5 bases and 6 bases, in that order; junction bases with no gene match: 9. CDR3 size: 15 residues. The CDR3 sequence: CASSGRTGLRNEQFF. The CDR3 DNA reads TGTGCCAGCAGCGGCCGGACAGGGTTGCGCAATGAGCAGTTCTTC.

The V gene is TRBV11-2, the J gene TRBJ1-3, with 7 bases lining up with TRBD1. The CDR3 runs to 15 residues. J lost 3 bases, V lost 3 bases, and 5 bases had no gene match. Germline V gives CDR1 SGHAT, CDR2 FQNNGV. Written as DNA, the CDR3 is TGTGCCAGCAGCTTGGTGACAGGGTTTGGAAACACCATATATTTT. Protein sequence: CASSLVTGFGNTIYF.

The chain carries TRBV5-1 and TRBJ1-1; the D is unclear. The V gene's germline CDR1 is SGHRS and CDR2 YFSETQ. The V gene lost 7 bases and the J gene lost 6 bases, with 22 bases spanning the gap. The CDR3 has 15 amino acids. The CDR3, as DNA: TGCGCCAGCCGATCACAAAATCTTGGCTCCGCTGAAGCTTTCTTT. Amino acid sequence: CASRSQNLGSAEAFF.

The chain is built from TRBV6-4 and TRBJ1-5; a weak D match, TRBD1 (5 bases). The CDR3 has 13 amino acids. V was pared by 2 bases and J by 7 bases, with 9 bases between. CDR1 is MRHNA, CDR2 SNTAGT, per germline. The CDR3 sequence: CASSDGGEQPQHF. CDR3 DNA sequence: TGTGCCAGCAGTGACGGAGGGGAGCAGCCCCAGCATTTT.

This clone was seen a single time. This chain connects TRBV24-1 to TRBJ2-3, with D possibly matching TRBD2 (6 bases). CDR3 length: 14 amino acids. Per germline, CDR1 KGHDR and CDR2 SFDVKD. V was trimmed by 4 bases and J by 5 bases, leaving 12 bases between them. The CDR3 protein is CATSETDGGDTQYF. CDR3 nucleotides: TGTGCCACCAGTGAGACGGACGGGGGAGATACGCAGTATTTT.

V gene TRBV5-1 combines with J gene TRBJ1-6; D gene unclear. This CDR3 contains 17 residues. Trimming left V 0 bases short and J 6 bases short, with 16 bases between. Germline lookup yields CDR1 SGHRS and CDR2 YFSETQ. CDR3 DNA sequence: TGCGCCAGCAGCTTGGGAGGAAAATATTCCCCTAATTCACCCCTCCACTTT. It is translated as CASSLGGKYSPNSPLHF.

This chain joins TRBV5-4 and TRBJ1-2; TRBD1 matches at 7 bases. V was pared by 0 bases and J by 4 bases, with 3 bases of the junction left unmatched. CDR3 length equals 14 residues. CDR1 SGHNT and CDR2 YYREEE come from the germline V gene (reference sequence). CDR3 amino acids: CASSLGQGGYGYTF. In DNA, the CDR3 is TGTGCCAGCAGCTTGGGACAGGGAGGCTATGGCTACACCTTC.

J is TRBJ1-4 and V is TRBV25-1; 8 positions match TRBD1. The CDR3 covers 14 residues. V was clipped by 4 bases and J by 7 bases; unmatched bases: 5. Germline-derived CDR1 and CDR2 are MGHDK and SYGVNS. The CDR3 nucleotides are TGTGCCAGCAGTGGAACAGGGGGTCGTGAAAAACTGTTTTTT. Translating it yields CASSGTGGREKLFF.

Points on this clone: One end of the junction varies from germline; a read error may be responsible. The chain carries TRBV7-7 and TRBJ2-7; TRBD1 is a possible D gene (5 bases). The germline CDR1 and CDR2 sequences are SSHAT and FNYEAQ (reference sequence). This CDR3 has 14 residues. The CDR3 loop reads CASSAGQLGSEQYF. Written as DNA, the CDR3 is TGTGCTAGCAGCGCAGGGCAGCTAGGAAGCGAGCAGTACTTC.

The V and J genes are TRBV2 and TRBJ2-3; 11 bases line up with TRBD2. V dropped 6 bases and J dropped 4; count of bases not matched to a gene: 6. Germline lookup yields CDR1 SNHLY and CDR2 FYNNEI. The CDR3 has 15 amino acids. The CDR3 nucleotides read TGTGCCAGCAGATTAGCGGGGGGGCCGTCAGATACGCAGTATTTT. Residues: CASRLAGGPSDTQYF.

The chain is built from TRBV6-6 and TRBJ1-1; D might be TRBD1 (6 bases). Germline V gives CDR1 MNHNY, CDR2 SVGAGI (reference sequence). The CDR3 is 11 amino acids. Trimming shortened V by 5 bases and J by 11 bases, and 12 bases separated the two germline ends. CDR3 sequence reads: CASSTTGSAFF. The DNA for the CDR3 is TGTGCCAGCAGTACCACAGGGAGCGCTTTCTTT.

The rearrangement links TRBV11-2 to TRBJ2-7, with a possible D match to TRBD1 (6 bases). The CDR3 covers 14 residues. Deletions cut 3 bases from V and 3 bases from J, with 12 bases between. CDR1 and CDR2 from the germline V gene are SGHAT and FQNNGV. CDR3 bases: TGTGCCAGCAGCTTTGCAGGGGTAGACTACGAGCAGTACGTC. Amino acids: CASSFAGVDYEQYV.

The chain is built from TRBV7-8 and TRBJ2-1; 7 bases align to TRBD2. The J segment lost 2 bases and the V segment lost 4 bases, leaving 5 bases of the junction unmatched. In germline, CDR1 is SGHVS, CDR2 FQNEAQ. This CDR3 is built from 15 residues. CDR3 nucleotide sequence: TGTGCCAGCAGCTCTGGACTAGGTCCCTACAATGAGCAGTTCTTC. Translating it yields CASSSGLGPYNEQFF.

The V gene is TRBV4-1, the J gene TRBJ2-5, with 9 positions matching TRBD1. CDR3 length equals 16 residues. CDR1 and CDR2 (germline): MGHRA, YSYEKL. V lost 3 bases, J lost 2 bases, and 7 bases stayed unmatched. The CDR3 bases are TGCGCCAGCAGCCAGTTGACAGGGGGATTACAAGAGACCCAGTACTTC. Protein sequence: CASSQLTGGLQETQYF.